A selection of T cell receptor beta chains follows, all from one sample in a study of regulatory T cells in long-lasting Graves disease. In TCRdb, the multiplex PCR reads were re-called with MiXCR into one record per CDR3 protein. This table holds 450,000 to 700,000 distinct CDR3 sequences, roughly 14% found once. The sample was also linked to a second study, of T cells in Graves' hyperthyroidism and ophthalmopathy.

The sample here was peripheral blood mononuclear cells (PBMCs), taken at new diagnosis, from a patient treated with antithyroid drugs. All receptors derive from a man between 25 and 39 years old with Graves disease. The CDR3 runs from the conserved cysteine through the conserved F or W. The D gene is left open where the match is weak. Rows give clone size only sometimes, using once, few, many, or a class for an expanded clone.

abundance,v_gene,d_gene,len,j_gene,CDR3aa,CDR3nt
.,TRBV27,.,14,TRBJ2-1,CASSLKSSYNEQFF,TGTGCCAGCAGTTTAAAGAGTTCCTACAATGAGCAGTTCTTC
.,TRBV12-3/TRBV12-4,TRBD2,15,TRBJ2-5,CASSSGTSGIGTQYF,TGTGCCAGCAGCTCCGGGACTAGCGGGATAGGGACCCAGTACTTC
.,TRBV24-1,TRBD2,16,TRBJ2-1,CATSDLRTSDYNEQFF,TGTGCCACCAGTGATCTCAGGACTAGCGACTACAATGAGCAGTTCTTC
.,TRBV12-3/TRBV12-4,.,11,TRBJ2-7,CASSRPYEQYF,TGTGCCAGCAGTAGACCCTACGAGCAGTACTTC
.,TRBV25-1,.,14,TRBJ1-1,CASSEGGRNTEAFF,TGTGCCAGCAGTGAAGGGGGCAGGAACACTGAAGCTTTCTTT
.,TRBV6-4,.,13,TRBJ1-4,CASSDRVGEKLFF,TGTGCCAGCAGTGACAGGGTTGGCGAAAAACTGTTTTTT
.,TRBV5-5,TRBD2,15,TRBJ2-7,CASSLTSRTPYEQYF,TGTGCCAGCAGCCTGACTAGCCGGACCCCCTACGAGCAGTACTTC
.,TRBV5-5,TRBD1,17,TRBJ1-1,CASSSFPWTGDRTEAFF,TGTGCCAGCAGCTCGTTCCCTTGGACAGGGGATCGCACTGAAGCTTTCTTT
.,TRBV19,TRBD1,19,TRBJ2-1,CASRPPGQGAMVAYNEQFF,TGTGCCAGTAGGCCTCCGGGACAGGGGGCCATGGTAGCCTACAATGAGCAGTTCTTC
.,TRBV10-2,.,13,TRBJ2-7,CASSGGGPHEQYF,TGCGCCAGCAGTGGCGGAGGGCCCCACGAGCAGTACTTC
many,TRBV10-3,TRBD1,15,TRBJ2-3,CAISDRQGNTDTQYF,TGTGCCATCAGTGATCGACAGGGGAACACAGATACGCAGTATTTT
few,TRBV19,.,15,TRBJ2-1,CASSASGGTYNEQFF,TGTGCCAGTAGTGCCTCAGGGGGGACCTACAATGAGCAGTTCTTC
many,TRBV6-2/TRBV6-3,.,10,TRBJ1-2,CASRERGYTF,TGTGCCAGCAGGGAGCGCGGCTACACCTTC
few,TRBV12-5,.,13,TRBJ2-1,CASGFYRAHEQFF,TGTGCTAGTGGTTTCTACAGGGCCCATGAGCAGTTCTTC
few,TRBV20-1,.,17,TRBJ2-7,CSARGDGNRQFSYEQYF,TGCAGTGCCAGGGGGGATGGGAATCGCCAATTCTCCTACGAGCAGTACTTC
many,TRBV2,TRBD2,15,TRBJ2-1,CASWGNFRGSTEQFF,TGTGCCAGCTGGGGTAACTTTCGCGGGAGTACTGAGCAGTTCTTC
.,TRBV3-1,.,14,TRBJ1-5,CASSHNTNHQPQHF,TGTGCCAGCAGCCATAATACGAATCATCAGCCCCAGCATTTT
many,TRBV12-3/TRBV12-4,.,13,TRBJ2-4,CASSSLTKNIQYF,TGTGCCAGCAGTTCCCTAACCAAAAACATTCAGTACTTC
many,TRBV6-2/TRBV6-3,TRBD2,15,TRBJ2-7,CASNPGGASSYEQYF,TGTGCCAGCAATCCCGGGGGGGCATCTTCCTACGAGCAGTACTTC
many,TRBV29-1,.,12,TRBJ1-2,CSVEAGSLGYTF,TGCAGCGTTGAAGCCGGCAGTCTTGGCTACACCTTC
.,TRBV5-1,.,17,TRBJ2-7,CASSLASRWGNSYEQYF,TGCGCCAGCAGCTTGGCCTCTCGTTGGGGGAACTCCTACGAGCAGTACTTC
many,TRBV29-1,TRBD1,14,TRBJ2-2,CSVDPGQGAGELFF,TGCAGCGTTGACCCCGGACAGGGGGCCGGGGAGCTGTTTTTT
few,TRBV19,.,14,TRBJ2-2,CASSSSVNTGELFF,TGTGCCAGTAGCTCCTCGGTGAACACCGGGGAGCTGTTTTTT
.,TRBV6-1,TRBD2,14,TRBJ2-3,CASNGLAGADTQYF,TGTGCCAGCAATGGACTAGCGGGAGCAGATACGCAGTATTTT
many,TRBV15,.,15,TRBJ2-7,CATSRDGVGVYEQYF,TGTGCCACCAGCAGAGATGGGGTTGGGGTCTACGAGCAGTACTTC
.,TRBV29-1,.,11,TRBJ1-1,CSVGPYAEAFF,TGCAGCGTTGGCCCTTACGCTGAAGCTTTCTTT
few,TRBV6-1,TRBD2,13,TRBJ2-1,CASSGLAGVGQFF,TGTGCCAGCAGCGGACTAGCGGGAGTTGGGCAGTTCTTC
.,TRBV10-3,TRBD2,15,TRBJ2-3,CAISRLAQRTDTQYF,TGTGCCATCAGCAGACTAGCACAGAGGACAGATACGCAGTATTTT
many,TRBV25-1,.,12,TRBJ2-1,CASVSWRDEQFF,TGTGCCAGCGTTAGTTGGAGGGATGAGCAGTTCTTC
.,TRBV7-9,.,15,TRBJ1-4,CASSFFSWQEEKLFF,TGTGCCAGCAGCTTTTTTTCATGGCAGGAAGAAAAACTGTTTTTT
many,TRBV29-1,.,15,TRBJ2-5,CSLLWRQVGKETQYF,TGCAGCCTCCTTTGGAGACAGGTTGGAAAAGAGACCCAGTACTTC
many,TRBV2,.,12,TRBJ2-3,CASSIGEDTQYF,TGTGCCAGCAGTATAGGGGAAGATACGCAGTATTTT
.,TRBV20-1,.,16,TRBJ1-5,CSAPPRRVSGNQPQHF,TGCAGTGCTCCTCCCCGGCGAGTTTCCGGCAATCAGCCCCAGCATTTT
many,TRBV6-1,.,15,TRBJ2-1,CASKGSGPSYNEQFF,TGTGCCAGCAAAGGCTCCGGGCCCTCCTACAATGAGCAGTTCTTC
many,TRBV3-1,.,15,TRBJ2-1,CASSQTRNSYNEQFF,TGTGCCAGCAGCCAGACTAGAAACTCCTACAATGAGCAGTTCTTC
few,TRBV5-1,.,15,TRBJ1-4,CASSFAAGADEKLFF,TGCGCCAGCAGCTTCGCGGCGGGGGCAGATGAAAAACTGTTTTTT
many,TRBV4-1,.,13,TRBJ2-7,CASSQASQGEQYF,TGCGCCAGCAGCCAGGCTAGCCAGGGCGAGCAGTACTTC
.,TRBV11-3,.,13,TRBJ2-7,CASSSGEVNEQYF,TGTGCCAGCAGTTCAGGAGAGGTCAACGAGCAGTACTTC
.,TRBV7-9,.,14,TRBJ2-1,CASSLPGSYNEQFF,TGTGCCAGCAGCCTACCCGGATCCTACAATGAGCAGTTCTTC
few,TRBV18,.,12,TRBJ2-1,CASSPGLDEQFF,TGTGCCAGCTCACCAGGGTTAGATGAGCAGTTCTTC
.,TRBV2,TRBD2,14,TRBJ2-7,CARGLERDEYEQHF,TGTGCCAGGGGGTTGGAGCGGGATGAATACGAGCAGCACTTC
few,TRBV2,.,12,TRBJ2-5,CASTGVQETQYF,TGTGCCTCGACCGGAGTACAAGAGACCCAGTACTTC
many,TRBV19,.,14,TRBJ2-7,CASSMLGRSYEQYF,TGTGCCAGTAGTATGCTGGGAAGGTCCTACGAGCAGTACTTC
many,TRBV12-3/TRBV12-4,.,14,TRBJ2-3,CASNPGARTDTQYF,TGTGCCAGCAACCCAGGGGCAAGGACAGATACGCAGTATTTT
few,TRBV5-6,.,15,TRBJ1-2,CASRSGLFSNYGYTF,TGTGCCAGCAGATCCGGACTGTTTTCTAACTATGGCTACACCTTC
many,TRBV12-3/TRBV12-4,.,15,TRBJ1-5,CASSLGSTSNQPQHF,TGTGCCAGCAGTTTGGGCAGTACCAGCAATCAGCCCCAGCATTTT
many,TRBV27,TRBD2,14,TRBJ2-7,CASSLAGAVWEQYF,TGTGCCAGCAGTTTGGCGGGAGCGGTTTGGGAGCAGTACTTC
many,TRBV27,.,14,TRBJ2-1,CASSYQGSHNEQFF,TGTGCCAGCAGTTACCAGGGGTCCCACAATGAGCAGTTCTTC
many,TRBV6-5,TRBD1,16,TRBJ1-4,CASSYSPGTGLEKLFF,TGTGCCAGCAGTTACTCTCCCGGGACAGGGTTGGAAAAACTGTTTTTT
many,TRBV2,.,15,TRBJ2-3,CASSEEGLGTDTQYF,TGTGCCAGCAGTGAGGAAGGGCTAGGGACAGATACGCAGTATTTT
many,TRBV20-1,TRBD1,13,TRBJ2-5,CSAATGAQETQYF,TGCAGTGCGGCGACAGGGGCACAAGAGACCCAGTACTTC
.,TRBV3-1,.,14,TRBJ2-7,CASSQVTGYYEQYF,TGTGCCAGCAGCCAAGTAACAGGGTACTACGAGCAGTACTTC
few,TRBV7-9,.,18,TRBJ1-1,CASSLVHQGYFRNTEAFF,TGTGCCAGCAGCTTAGTCCACCAGGGGTATTTCAGGAACACTGAAGCTTTCTTT